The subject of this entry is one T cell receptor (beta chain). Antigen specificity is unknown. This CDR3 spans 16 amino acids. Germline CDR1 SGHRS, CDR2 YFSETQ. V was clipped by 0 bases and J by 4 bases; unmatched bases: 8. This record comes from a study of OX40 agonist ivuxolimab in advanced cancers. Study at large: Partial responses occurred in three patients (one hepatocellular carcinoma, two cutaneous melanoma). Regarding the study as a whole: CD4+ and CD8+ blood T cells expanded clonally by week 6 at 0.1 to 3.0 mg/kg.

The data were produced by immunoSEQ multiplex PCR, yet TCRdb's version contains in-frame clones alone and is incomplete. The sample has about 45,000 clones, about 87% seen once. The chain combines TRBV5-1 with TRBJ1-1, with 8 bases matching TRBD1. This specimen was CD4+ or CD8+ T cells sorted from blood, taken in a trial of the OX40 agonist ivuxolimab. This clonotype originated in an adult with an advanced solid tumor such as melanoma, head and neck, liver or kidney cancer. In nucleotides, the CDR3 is TGCGCCAGCAGCTTGGGGACGGTAACAGGGGGCACTGAAGCTTTCTTT. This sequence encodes CASSLGTVTGGTEAFF.